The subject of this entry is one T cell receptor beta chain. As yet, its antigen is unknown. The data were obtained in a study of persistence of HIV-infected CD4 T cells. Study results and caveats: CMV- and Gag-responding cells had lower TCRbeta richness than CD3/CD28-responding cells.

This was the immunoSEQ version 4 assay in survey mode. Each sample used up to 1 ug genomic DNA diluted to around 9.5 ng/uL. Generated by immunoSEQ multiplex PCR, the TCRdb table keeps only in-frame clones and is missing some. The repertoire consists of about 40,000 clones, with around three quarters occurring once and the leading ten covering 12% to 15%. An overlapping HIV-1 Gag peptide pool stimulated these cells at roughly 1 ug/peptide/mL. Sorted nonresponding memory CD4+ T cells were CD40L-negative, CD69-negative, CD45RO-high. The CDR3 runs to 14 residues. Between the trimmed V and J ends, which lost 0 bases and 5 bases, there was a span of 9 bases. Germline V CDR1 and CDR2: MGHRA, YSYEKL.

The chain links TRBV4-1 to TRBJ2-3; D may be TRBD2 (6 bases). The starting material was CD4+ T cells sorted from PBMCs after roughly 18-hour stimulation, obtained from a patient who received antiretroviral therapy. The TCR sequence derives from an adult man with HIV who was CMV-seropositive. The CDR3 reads CASSQDGGEDTQYF. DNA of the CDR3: TGCGCCAGCAGCCAAGATGGAGGGGAAGATACGCAGTATTTT.